The 24 T cell receptor beta chains below all came from one sample that was sequenced in a study of T cell clones after liver transplantation (dated by TCRdb to between 2018 and 2021). Receptors were amplified or captured by the immunoSEQ multiplex PCR assay. TCRdb provides this immuneACCESS table in a form limited to in-frame rearrangements. Some clones are lacking; in checked studies, under half of them reflect an unresolved V gene, and why the rest are absent is not known. The sample contains 25,000 to 40,000 clones, around 94% of them found a single time. 25% to 30% of the sample rests with the top ten. The source material was CD8+ T cells from blood, sampled 12 months after liver transplant. All receptors come from a human patient who received a liver transplant. After a transplant, certain T cells may trace back to the graft donor.

The chain is built from TRBV2 and TRBJ2-3; tentatively, D is TRBD1 (6 bases). CDR3 size: 15 residues. The V and J ends lost 9 bases and 0 bases respectively, with 16 bases between them. The germline V gene has CDR1 SNHLY and CDR2 FYNNEI. CDR3 residues: CARTGDTSSTDTQYF. In nucleotides, the CDR3 is TGTGCCAGGACCGGGGACACCTCTAGCACAGATACGCAGTATTTT.

The genes are TRBV7-9 and TRBJ2-1; weak D call: TRBD2 (5 bases). The length of the CDR3 is 16 residues. Germline CDR1 is SEHNR and CDR2 is FQNEAQ (reference sequence). V shed 5 bases and J shed 4 bases, with 18 bases lying between them. Here the CDR3 DNA reads TGTGCCAGCAGCCCAGCCTCGGGAACCCATTACAATGAGCAGTTCTTC. It translates to CASSPASGTHYNEQFF.

This chain links TRBV13 with TRBJ2-2; D is ambiguous. CDR1 is PRHDT and CDR2 is FYEKMQ in the germline V gene (reference sequence). V was shortened by 3 bases and J by 8 bases, with 7 bases between the two germline ends. CDR3 size: 12 residues. The chain's CDR3 is CASSFISGELFF. For the CDR3, the DNA is TGTGCCAGCAGCTTTATCTCTGGGGAGCTGTTTTTT.

The V and J genes are TRBV1 and TRBJ2-3; the table's D call, TRBD2, was not checked against the DNA. TRBV1 is marked as a pseudogene. This CDR3 has 18 amino acids. The CDR3 DNA is TGCACCAGCAGCCCCGAGGCTAGAGGGGACGGGAGATCAAATACGCAGTATTTT. Its protein product is CTSSPEARGDGRSNTQYF.

The chain is built from TRBV5-4 and TRBJ2-7, with 13 nucleotides matching TRBD2. This CDR3 spans 17 amino acids. Germline V gives CDR1 SGHNT, CDR2 YYREEE (reference sequence). The V segment lost 4 bases and the J segment 0 bases; nucleotides outside the gene matches: 7. As DNA, the CDR3 is TGTGCCAGCAGCCTCGGACTAGCGGGAGCAGCCTCCTACGAGCAGTACTTC. Its protein product is CASSLGLAGAASYEQYF.

V usage is TRBV6-5 and J usage is TRBJ2-7, with a possible D match to TRBD2 (5 bases). This CDR3 spans 12 amino acids. Deletions cut 6 bases from V and 4 bases from J, with 10 bases between. CDR1 MNHEY and CDR2 SVGAGI come from the germline V gene. In nucleotides, the CDR3 is TGTGCCAGCAGCCTTCGAGGGTACGAGCAGTACTTC. Its protein is CASSLRGYEQYF.

This clone was counted a single time. The chain couples TRBV21-1 to TRBJ2-7; the table's D call of TRBD2 was not tested on the DNA. TRBV21-1 is listed as a pseudogene. The CDR3 sequence is 19 residues long. This CDR3 is CASSKDFGLAGARSYEQYF. The CDR3 DNA is TGTGCCAGCAGCAAAGACTTCGGACTAGCGGGGGCGAGATCCTACGAGCAGTACTTC.

V gene TRBV10-1 combines with J gene TRBJ2-3; 9 positions agree with TRBD2. Germline lookup yields CDR1 WNHNN and CDR2 SYGVQD (reference sequence). J was trimmed by 0 bases and V by 2 bases; bases with no gene match: 3. CDR3 length: 16 amino acids. CDR3 residues: CASSERREGSTDTQYF. The DNA of the CDR3 is TGCGCCAGCAGTGAGAGGCGGGAGGGTAGCACAGATACGCAGTATTTT.

This clone was detected once. The chain couples TRBV6-5 to TRBJ2-7; D may be TRBD2 (6 bases). CDR3 length equals 13 residues. Trimming stripped 4 bases from V and 0 bases from J, with 7 bases between. Germline lookup yields CDR1 MNHEY and CDR2 SVGAGI. The CDR3 loop reads CASSSGVSYEQYF. CDR3 sequence (DNA): TGTGCCAGCAGTTCGGGGGTCTCCTACGAGCAGTACTTC.

This clone was detected a few times. The V call is TRBV18, the J call TRBJ2-7; D might be TRBD1 or TRBD2, each matching 5 bases. Per germline, CDR1 KGHSH and CDR2 LQKENI. V lost 6 bases, J lost 1 base, and 7 bases lay in between. The CDR3 has 12 amino acids. For the CDR3, the DNA is TGTGCCAGCTCGGGACCGTCCTACGAGCAGTACTTC. Its protein is CASSGPSYEQYF.

This clone came up once. The chain uses TRBV7-9 and TRBJ2-7; 8 bases are shared with TRBD1. Germline assignment: CDR1 SEHNR and CDR2 FQNEAQ (reference sequence). This CDR3 contains 14 residues. The V and J ends lost 5 bases and 4 bases, in that order; junction bases with no gene match: 7. The CDR3 coding sequence is TGTGCCAGCAGCCCCGGACAGGGCGGATACGAGCAGTACTTC. It yields the protein CASSPGQGGYEQYF. The full variable domain, completed using reference TRBV7-9 and TRBJ2-7, is DTGVSQNPRHKITKRGQNVTFRCDPISEHNRLYWYRQTLGQGPEFLTYFQNEAQLEKSRLLSDRFSAERPKGSFSTLEIQRTEQGDSAMYLCASSPGQGGYEQYFGPGTRLTVT.

This rearrangement joins TRBV27 to TRBJ1-2, with 11 bases matching TRBD1. The V segment lost 4 bases and the J segment 8 bases; nucleotides outside the gene matches: 12. The CDR3 spans 16 residues. CDR1 is MNHEY and CDR2 is SMNVEV in the germline V gene (reference sequence). The CDR3 coding sequence is TGTGCCAGCAGTTCCCGGACAGGGGGCGAAAATGGCGGCTACACCTTC. This encodes CASSSRTGGENGGYTF.

This chain joins TRBV28 and TRBJ2-7; a weak D match, TRBD2 (6 bases). The CDR3 runs 14 residues. The V gene's germline CDR1 is MDHEN and CDR2 SYDVKM. V lost 5 bases, J lost 3 bases, and 14 bases lay in between. The DNA of the CDR3 is TGTGCCAGCAGTCAACGGACGGGGGTCTACGAGCAGTACTTC. Translation gives CASSQRTGVYEQYF.

This clone occurred once. The chain joins TRBV7-9 to TRBJ2-1; D remains unclear. The CDR3 runs to 12 residues. Trimming left V 7 bases short and J 4 bases short, with 8 bases between. Germline values: CDR1 SEHNR, CDR2 FQNEAQ (reference sequence). CDR3 sequence reads: CASILGYNEQFF. Here the CDR3 DNA reads TGTGCCAGCATTCTAGGTTACAATGAGCAGTTCTTC. Full variable domain (remainder filled in from reference TRBV7-9 and TRBJ2-1): DTGVSQNPRHKITKRGQNVTFRCDPISEHNRLYWYRQTLGQGPEFLTYFQNEAQLEKSRLLSDRFSAERPKGSFSTLEIQRTEQGDSAMYLCASILGYNEQFFGPGTRLTVL.

This chain connects TRBV5-1 to TRBJ1-4; D gene unclear. The CDR3 consists of 12 residues. V lost 7 bases, J lost 2 bases, and 6 bases lay in between. The germline V gene has CDR1 SGHRS and CDR2 YFSETQ. The chain's CDR3 is CASRSTNEKLFF. In nucleotides, the CDR3 is TGCGCCAGCCGGAGTACTAATGAAAAACTGTTTTTT.

The chain uses TRBV27 and TRBJ2-3, with 12 bases fitting TRBD2. V shed 6 bases, J shed 6 bases, and the junction held 10 bases outside the gene matches. Germline V gene lookup returns CDR1 MNHEY and CDR2 SMNVEV (reference sequence). The CDR3 runs to 16 residues. Here the CDR3 reads CASSSPLAGGRDTQYF. In DNA, the CDR3 is TGTGCCAGCAGCTCTCCGCTAGCGGGAGGGCGGGATACGCAGTATTTT.

The chain uses TRBV7-9 and TRBJ2-1; tentatively, D is TRBD2 (5 bases). Germline CDR1 reads SEHNR; CDR2 reads FQNEAQ (reference sequence). V shed 10 bases and J shed 0 bases, with 16 bases lying between them. There are 15 residues in the CDR3. The CDR3 region is CATRPGTSSYNEQFF. As DNA, the CDR3 is TGTGCCACTCGTCCGGGAACGAGCTCCTACAATGAGCAGTTCTTC. Full variable domain (missing parts from reference TRBV7-9 and TRBJ2-1): DTGVSQNPRHKITKRGQNVTFRCDPISEHNRLYWYRQTLGQGPEFLTYFQNEAQLEKSRLLSDRFSAERPKGSFSTLEIQRTEQGDSAMYLCATRPGTSSYNEQFFGPGTRLTVL.

The chain links TRBV5-4 to TRBJ2-7; 8 bases are shared with TRBD1. The CDR3 has 16 residues. Germline V CDR1 and CDR2: SGHNT, YYREEE (reference sequence). Trimming removed 4 bases from V and 6 bases from J; junction bases left unmatched: 15. In DNA, the CDR3 is TGTGCCAGCAGCCTACCGACAGGGGATGGGGGGCGCGAGCAGTACTTC. This encodes CASSLPTGDGGREQYF.

CDR3 DNA: TGTGCCAGCAGCTTTATGAGGTCGGGATCCGCTGAAGCTTTCTTT. This encodes CASSFMRSGSAEAFF. The chain has TRBV7-8 and TRBJ1-1; no clear D. Germline V gene data show CDR1 as SGHVS and CDR2 as FQNEAQ. The CDR3 has 15 residues. The V end was cut by 3 bases, the J end by 6 bases, with 17 bases between.

This rearrangement joins TRBV7-9 to TRBJ2-7, with D possibly matching TRBD1 (7 bases). Deletions cut 4 bases from V and 3 bases from J, with 19 bases between. In germline, CDR1 is SEHNR, CDR2 FQNEAQ (reference sequence). This CDR3 spans 16 amino acids. The CDR3 nucleotides read TGTGCCAGCAGCTCATTGACAGGGAGGTCATTCTACGAGCAGTACTTC. This codes for CASSSLTGRSFYEQYF.

The V and J genes are TRBV13 and TRBJ2-7; 13 nucleotides line up with TRBD2. Germline trimming cut 4 bases from V and 1 base from J; bases unmatched to any gene: 1. The CDR3 sequence is 15 residues long. CDR1 PRHDT and CDR2 FYEKMQ come from the germline V gene (reference sequence). CDR3 loop: CASSWGLAGSYEQYF. CDR3 nucleotides: TGTGCCAGCAGCTGGGGACTAGCGGGATCCTACGAGCAGTACTTC.

The chain employs TRBV19 and TRBJ1-1, with a possible D match to TRBD1 (5 bases). Germline V CDR1 and CDR2: LNHDA, SQIVND (reference sequence). V lost 3 bases to trimming and J lost 5 bases, with 13 bases between them. This CDR3 is 14 amino acids long. CDR3 DNA: TGTGCCAGTAGTATTGGGGCAGAATGGACTGAAGCTTTCTTT. This sequence encodes CASSIGAEWTEAFF.

This chain joins TRBV10-3 and TRBJ2-2; 13 nucleotides line up with TRBD2. Germline V gives CDR1 ENHRY, CDR2 SYGVKD. J lost 6 bases, V lost 4 bases, and 5 bases had no gene match. The CDR3 consists of 16 residues. For the CDR3, the DNA is TGTGCCATCAGTGGACTAGCGGGAGGTTCCCCCGGGGAGCTGTTTTTT. Protein product: CAISGLAGGSPGELFF.

In its sample, this clone was seen once. CDR3 in DNA: TGTGCCAGCAGCCAAGTGATCGGGGATGGCTACACCTTC. Encoded protein: CASSQVIGDGYTF. This rearrangement joins TRBV4-2 to TRBJ1-2; D is unresolved. This CDR3 region has 13 residues. Germline V CDR1 and CDR2: LGHNA, YNFKEQ. Trimming stripped 1 base from V and 6 bases from J, with 9 bases between.